These T cell receptor beta chains were read from a single sample in a study of T-cell memory formation after mild COVID-19. TCRdb ran MiXCR on the 5' RACE reads and lists one entry per CDR3 protein. The sample lists a few hundred thousand distinct CDR3 sequences; more than 9% were seen once. The sequenced sample consisted of PBMCs or a T cell subset sorted from them (not recorded which). These receptors all come from a man aged 18 to 35 who had mild COVID-19 (a few samples of this study predate the infection). Cell type and time point are not known. Each CDR3 is given with its conserved first and last residue. A D gene is named only where the DNA matches it firmly. A row's size may be missing; if present it is once, few, many or a size class.

clone_size	d_call	v_call	j_call	cdr3_nt	cdr3_aa
-	-	TRBV12-3/TRBV12-4	TRBJ2-7	TGTGCCAGCAGCGGGACTGTCGGTACTTACGAGCAGTACTTC	CASSGTVGTYEQYF
-	-	TRBV6-5	TRBJ1-2	TGTGCCAGCAGTTTGGGCGCGCGGGGGAACTATGGCTACACCTTC	CASSLGARGNYGYTF
few	TRBD1	TRBV7-8	TRBJ2-1	TGTGCCAGCAGCCTTGGCCGGGACAGGGTTCGAGGTGAGCAGTTCTTC	CASSLGRDRVRGEQFF
-	-	TRBV7-2	TRBJ1-5	TGTGCCAGCAGCTATAGAGGGCAACAGCCCCAGCATTTT	CASSYRGQQPQHF
-	-	TRBV9	TRBJ2-5	TGTGCCAGCAGCGTAGGATTCAGGGAGACCCAGTACTTC	CASSVGFRETQYF
few	TRBD1	TRBV2	TRBJ2-3	TGTGCCAGCAGAAAGGGACAGGGAGGCACAGATACGCAGTATTTT	CASRKGQGGTDTQYF
few	TRBD1	TRBV20-1	TRBJ1-2	TGCAGTGCCAGGGGGGGGAGGAGCGGCTACACCTTC	CSARGGRSGYTF
few	-	TRBV20-1	TRBJ1-2	TGCAGTGCTAGAGGAGGGGGGCATCGAGAGGGCTACACCTTC	CSARGGGHREGYTF
many	-	TRBV7-3	TRBJ2-2	TGTGCCAGCAGCTTCTCAGGAACCGGGGAGCTGTTTTTT	CASSFSGTGELFF
-	-	TRBV11-3	TRBJ2-3	TGTGCCAGCAGCTTGAACAGATTCACAGATACGCAGTATTTT	CASSLNRFTDTQYF
many	-	TRBV12-3/TRBV12-4	TRBJ2-5	TGTGCCAGCAGTTTAGGACTTAAAGGGACCCAGTACTTC	CASSLGLKGTQYF
many	-	TRBV7-2	TRBJ1-4	TGTGCCAGCAGCCTGGGACGTCGTAATGAAAAACTGTTTTTT	CASSLGRRNEKLFF
-	TRBD1	TRBV11-2	TRBJ1-2	TGTGCCAGCAGCTCCTTCCGGACAGGAGTTAACTATGGCTACACCTTC	CASSSFRTGVNYGYTF
few	-	TRBV4-3	TRBJ2-2	TGCGCCAGCAGCCAAGAAGTAGCAGGTTCCCCCGGGGAGCTGTTTTTT	CASSQEVAGSPGELFF
-	-	TRBV29-1	TRBJ1-1	TGCAGCGTTGTTAGGGGGGGGACTGAAGCTTTCTTT	CSVVRGGTEAFF
-	TRBD2	TRBV4-1	TRBJ2-5	TGCGCCAGCAGCCTCGGGCCCACTAGCGGGCAAGAGACCCAGTACTTC	CASSLGPTSGQETQYF
-	-	TRBV4-3	TRBJ1-2	TGCGCCAGCAGCCAAGAGCACCTTAACTATGGCTACACCTTC	CASSQEHLNYGYTF
-	-	TRBV7-2	TRBJ2-5	TGTGCCAGCAGCTTAGTTCTGGATCGAGCGGAGACCCAGTACTTC	CASSLVLDRAETQYF
-	-	TRBV5-4	TRBJ2-3	TGTGCCAGCAGCTTGGCCGGGGACTCATTCACAGATACGCAGTATTTT	CASSLAGDSFTDTQYF
many	-	TRBV5-1	TRBJ2-1	TGCGCCAGCAGCTTGGGGGCGGACAATGAGCAGTTCTTC	CASSLGADNEQFF
many	-	TRBV5-1	TRBJ2-5	TGCGCCAGCAGCCCCCCCTCAAGGCACCAAGAGACCCAGTACTTC	CASSPPSRHQETQYF
-	TRBD2	TRBV12-3/TRBV12-4	TRBJ2-3	TGTGCCAGCAGTTTAGGTCCCTTGGGGGGGGCAGATACGCAGTATTTT	CASSLGPLGGADTQYF
few	-	TRBV6-5	TRBJ2-7	TGTGCCAGCAGTTCCCGACGAGATTACGAGCAGTACTTC	CASSSRRDYEQYF
few	-	TRBV7-7	TRBJ2-5	TGTGCCAGCAGCTTAGGGATGACCCAAGAGACCCAGTACTTC	CASSLGMTQETQYF
-	TRBD2	TRBV18	TRBJ2-1	TGTGCCAGCTCAACCGGAGCGGGGGGGCCCTACAAGCAGTTCTTC	CASSTGAGGPYKQFF
few	-	TRBV2	TRBJ2-1	TGTGCCAGCAGTTTAGGTACAGGTTGGCAGTTCTTC	CASSLGTGWQFF
few	-	TRBV6-5	TRBJ1-1	TGTGCCAGCAGTTCCACGACAGGCACTGAAGCTTTCTTT	CASSSTTGTEAFF
few	TRBD2	TRBV29-1	TRBJ2-1	TGCAGCGGCTCGACTAGCGGGGGCAATGAGCAGTTCTTC	CSGSTSGGNEQFF
few	-	TRBV7-9	TRBJ1-4	TGTGCCAGCAGCGCAACACAATGGCGCGTAGAAAAACTGTTTTTT	CASSATQWRVEKLFF
-	-	TRBV20-1	TRBJ1-2	TGCAGTGCTAGGGAGGACAAGGGAGTCTACACCTTC	CSAREDKGVYTF
few	-	TRBV3-1	TRBJ2-1	TGTGCCAGCAGCCAAGATATGACCCCCTACAATGAGCAGTTCTTC	CASSQDMTPYNEQFF
-	-	TRBV25-1	TRBJ1-1	TGTGCCAGCAGTGCCCGGGATGTGGGTGAAGCTTTCTTT	CASSARDVGEAFF
-	-	TRBV19	TRBJ2-3	TGTGCCAGTAGTACGGCAGATACGCAGTATTTT	CASSTADTQYF